A selection of T cell receptor beta chains follows, all from one sample in a study of patients with pleural tuberculosis. TCRdb passed the reads through MiXCR, listing each CDR3 protein once. The profile shows under 55,000 distinct CDR3 sequences, less than 8% of them singletons. The receptors were gathered from a human donor with pleural tuberculosis. Both conserved end residues are part of each CDR3. A D gene is named only where the DNA matches it firmly. The size entry is marked missing in some rows and otherwise reads once, few, many or a size class.

TRBV2	many	TRBJ2-1	-	CASSADYNEQFF	TGTGCCAGCAGCGCCGATTACAATGAGCAGTTCTTC
TRBV11-2	many	TRBJ1-6	-	CASSFRYSGDSPLHF	TGTGCCAGCAGCTTTCGGTATTCCGGGGATTCACCCCTCCACTTT
TRBV10-3	many	TRBJ1-6	-	CAISENRFNSPLHF	TGTGCCATCAGTGAGAACAGGTTTAATTCACCCCTCCACTTT
TRBV11-1	few	TRBJ2-2	-	CASRGGWGQLNTGELFF	TGTGCCAGCAGGGGAGGATGGGGACAGCTGAACACCGGGGAGCTGTTTTTT
TRBV6-1	many	TRBJ2-3	-	CASSEARGFTDTQYF	TGTGCCAGCAGTGAAGCTCGGGGATTCACAGATACGCAGTATTTT
TRBV29-1	few	TRBJ2-1	TRBD2	CSIGTSGSSYNEQFF	TGCAGCATCGGGACTAGCGGGAGCTCCTACAATGAGCAGTTCTTC
TRBV13	-	TRBJ2-3	-	CASTSGPFRWGTDTQYF	TGTGCCAGCACCTCAGGTCCATTTCGGTGGGGCACAGATACGCAGTATTTT
TRBV28	many	TRBJ2-3	-	CASKLEGSTDTQYF	TGTGCCAGCAAGTTGGAGGGAAGCACAGATACGCAGTATTTT
TRBV3-1	many	TRBJ2-7	-	CASSQDQGPYEQYF	TGTGCCAGCAGCCAAGACCAGGGACCTTACGAGCAGTACTTC
TRBV7-1	few	TRBJ2-3	-	CASSSGTYEFTDTQYF	TGTGCCAGCAGCTCCGGGACATATGAATTCACAGATACGCAGTATTTT
TRBV7-3	medium-sized	TRBJ1-3	-	CASSLNYLTGGNTIYF	TGTGCCAGCAGCTTAAATTACTTAACAGGTGGAAACACCATATATTTT
TRBV15	many	TRBJ2-3	-	CATSRDGFRQDTQYF	TGTGCCACCAGCAGAGATGGGTTTCGTCAGGATACGCAGTATTTT
TRBV20-1	many	TRBJ2-1	TRBD1	CSARRNRGLVVGQFF	TGCAGTGCTAGAAGGAATAGGGGGCTTGTCGTGGGGCAGTTCTTC
TRBV14	many	TRBJ2-1	TRBD2	CASSQWEGSYNEQFF	TGTGCCAGCAGCCAATGGGAGGGCTCCTACAATGAGCAGTTCTTC
TRBV19	few	TRBJ2-3	-	CASSTGQLTDTQYF	TGTGCCAGTAGTACTGGGCAATTAACAGATACGCAGTATTTT
TRBV5-4	-	TRBJ1-5	-	CASSSHGRNNQPQHF	TGTGCCAGCAGCTCGCACGGACGGAACAATCAGCCCCAGCATTTT
TRBV29-1	few	TRBJ1-4	TRBD1	CSVAIADRGNEKLFF	TGCAGCGTCGCCATCGCGGACAGGGGTAATGAAAAACTGTTTTTT
TRBV6-2/TRBV6-3	many	TRBJ2-3	-	CASSYSVGVFTDTQYF	TGTGCCAGCAGTTACTCGGTTGGGGTTTTTACAGATACGCAGTATTTT
TRBV11-1	many	TRBJ1-1	-	CASSLVYRTELNTEAFF	TGTGCCAGCAGCTTAGTCTACAGGACAGAACTGAACACTGAAGCTTTCTTT
TRBV2	many	TRBJ1-6	TRBD1	CASRGQVNNSPLHF	TGTGCCAGCCGGGGACAGGTTAATAATTCACCCCTCCACTTT
TRBV6-1	many	TRBJ1-1	-	CASSQQGPEAFF	TGTGCCAGCAGCCAACAGGGCCCTGAAGCTTTCTTT
TRBV12-3/TRBV12-4	many	TRBJ2-1	-	CASSSRERWYNEQFF	TGTGCCAGCAGTAGCAGGGAGAGATGGTACAATGAGCAGTTCTTC
TRBV20-1	many	TRBJ2-7	TRBD2	CSARTSGAYEQYF	TGCAGTGCTAGGACTAGCGGGGCCTACGAGCAGTACTTC
TRBV11-2	many	TRBJ1-2	-	CASSLGGTDGYTF	TGTGCCAGCAGCTTAGGGGGCACCGATGGCTACACCTTC